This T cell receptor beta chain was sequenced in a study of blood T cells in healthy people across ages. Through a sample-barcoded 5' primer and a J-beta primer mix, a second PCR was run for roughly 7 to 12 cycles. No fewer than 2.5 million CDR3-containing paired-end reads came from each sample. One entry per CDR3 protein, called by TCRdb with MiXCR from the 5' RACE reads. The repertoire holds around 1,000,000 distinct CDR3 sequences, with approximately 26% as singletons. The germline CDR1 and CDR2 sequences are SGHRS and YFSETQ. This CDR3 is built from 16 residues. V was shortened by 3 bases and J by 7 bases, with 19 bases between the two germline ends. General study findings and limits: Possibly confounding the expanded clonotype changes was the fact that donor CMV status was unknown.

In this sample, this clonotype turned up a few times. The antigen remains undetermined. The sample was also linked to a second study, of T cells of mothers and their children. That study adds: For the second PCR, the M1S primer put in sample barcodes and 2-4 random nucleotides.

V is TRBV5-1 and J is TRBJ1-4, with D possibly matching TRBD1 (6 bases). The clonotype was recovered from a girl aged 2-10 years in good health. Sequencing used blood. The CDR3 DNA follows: TGCGCCAGCAGCTCAACACCGGTCTCCAGGGGTGAAAAACTGTTTTTT. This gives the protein CASSSTPVSRGEKLFF.